These T cell receptor beta chains were read from a single sample in a study of brain T cells in children with intractable seizures. The data were produced by immunoSEQ multiplex PCR, yet TCRdb's version contains in-frame clones alone and is incomplete. The sample yields about 80,000 clones, around 91% seen once. The sample was peripheral blood, taken at surgery. Receptor source: a girl aged 2-10 years with Rasmussen encephalitis and intractable seizures. Each CDR3 is given with its conserved first and last residue. D genes are given only for firm matches. Part of the rows lack a size; the others show once, few, many or a class for expanded clones.

D: .; V: TRBV11-2; size: once; J: TRBJ1-3; DNA: TGTGCCAGCAGCTTAGAGGGCCTTCGGAACACCATATATTTT; CDR3: CASSLEGLRNTIYF
D: .; V: TRBV6-1; size: .; J: TRBJ2-7; DNA: TGTGCCAGCAGTGAAGTACCCTCCGGGATCGAGCAGTACTTC; CDR3: CASSEVPSGIEQYF
D: .; V: TRBV2; size: .; J: TRBJ2-5; DNA: TGTGCCAGCAGTGAGCAGACCCAGTACTTC; CDR3: CASSEQTQYF
D: TRBD2; V: TRBV28; size: .; J: TRBJ2-1; DNA: TGTGCCAGCAGTTTTTTCGAGCGGGAGGGGTATAGTGAGCAGTTCTTC; CDR3: CASSFFEREGYSEQFF
D: .; V: TRBV28; size: few; J: TRBJ1-5; DNA: TGTGCCAGCAGTTCCCCGACAGGTTTCAATCAGCCCCAGCATTTT; CDR3: CASSSPTGFNQPQHF
D: .; V: TRBV6-5; size: .; J: TRBJ2-3; DNA: TGTGCCAGCAGTCTACAGGGGACTAGCACAGATACGCAGTATTTT; CDR3: CASSLQGTSTDTQYF
D: .; V: TRBV30; size: .; J: TRBJ2-7; DNA: TGTGCCTGGACTCCTAGCGCCGCCTACGAGCAGTACTTC; CDR3: CAWTPSAAYEQYF
D: TRBD2; V: TRBV27; size: .; J: TRBJ2-7; DNA: TGTGCCAGCAGTTTAAAGCGGGGAGCCGTAGGCGAGCAGTACTTC; CDR3: CASSLKRGAVGEQYF
D: .; V: TRBV9; size: .; J: TRBJ2-3; DNA: TGTGCCAGCAGCCCTTTCGGGGGGCCTCCCACAGATACGCAGTATTTT; CDR3: CASSPFGGPPTDTQYF
D: .; V: TRBV19; size: .; J: TRBJ1-1; DNA: TGTGCCAGTACCGTGGGAGGGGGCACTGAAGCTTTCTTT; CDR3: CASTVGGGTEAFF
D: .; V: TRBV24-1; size: once; J: TRBJ2-1; DNA: TGTGCCACCAGTGATTTAGCGGAGGTGGATGAGCAGTTCTTC; CDR3: CATSDLAEVDEQFF
D: TRBD1; V: TRBV5-6; size: .; J: TRBJ2-3; DNA: TGTGCCAGCAGCCTCGACAGGGGGGATACGCAGTATTTT; CDR3: CASSLDRGDTQYF
D: TRBD1; V: TRBV30; size: .; J: TRBJ1-4; DNA: TGTGCCTGGAGGCACAGGGGACGAGGAGAAAAACTGTTTTTT; CDR3: CAWRHRGRGEKLFF
D: TRBD2; V: TRBV29-1; size: .; J: TRBJ2-7; DNA: TGCAGCGTGGGGGGGGAATCCTACGAGCAGTACTTC; CDR3: CSVGGESYEQYF
D: .; V: TRBV6-5; size: .; J: TRBJ1-2; DNA: TGTGCCAGCAGTTACAGGCAGGGAGGAGGCTACACCTTC; CDR3: CASSYRQGGGYTF
D: .; V: TRBV7-9; size: few; J: TRBJ2-7; DNA: TGTGCCAGCAGCTTAGAGGGGAGCTCCTACGAGCAGTACTTC; CDR3: CASSLEGSSYEQYF
D: TRBD1; V: TRBV9; size: .; J: TRBJ1-2; DNA: TGTGCCAGCAGAGCTATAGGGACAGGGGGCGACCACTATGGCTACACCTTC; CDR3: CASRAIGTGGDHYGYTF
D: .; V: TRBV5-1; size: .; J: TRBJ2-7; DNA: TGCGCCAGCAGCTTGTTATCGAGGACAAGCTCCTACGAGCAGTACTTC; CDR3: CASSLLSRTSSYEQYF
D: TRBD1; V: TRBV5-6; size: .; J: TRBJ2-1; DNA: TGTGCCAGCAGCTCGCCGATGGACAGGGAGGCCTACAATGAGCAGTTCTTC; CDR3: CASSSPMDREAYNEQFF
D: .; V: TRBV5-1; size: .; J: TRBJ1-2; DNA: TGCGCCAGCAGCTCGATCCTCGGGACTAACTATGGCTACACCTTC; CDR3: CASSSILGTNYGYTF
D: .; V: TRBV21-1; size: .; J: TRBJ1-1; DNA: TGTGCCAGCAGCAAAGTGGCAGGCCGACAGATGAACACTGAAGCTTTCTTT; CDR3: CASSKVAGRQMNTEAFF
D: TRBD2; V: TRBV29-1; size: .; J: TRBJ2-3; DNA: TGCAGCGTAAACGAGGGGAGGGCTTTAGATACGCAGTATTTT; CDR3: CSVNEGRALDTQYF
D: .; V: TRBV13; size: .; J: TRBJ2-7; DNA: TGTGCCAGCAGCCCGGGGGAGATGGGCTACGAGCAGTACTTC; CDR3: CASSPGEMGYEQYF
D: TRBD1; V: TRBV2; size: .; J: TRBJ2-7; DNA: TGTGCCAGCAAACGCCTTTCCGGGACAGGGGCCTACGAGCAGTACTTC; CDR3: CASKRLSGTGAYEQYF
D: TRBD1; V: TRBV7-2; size: .; J: TRBJ1-1; DNA: TGTGCCAGCAGCTTTCAGGGGGCGGGTGAAGCTTTCTTT; CDR3: CASSFQGAGEAFF